This TCR beta chain originates from a study of OX40 agonist ivuxolimab in advanced cancers. Study information: At doses from 0.01 to 10 mg/kg, patients were given intravenous ivuxolimab every 2 weeks. Study outcomes and limitations: Normalized T-cell clonal expansion was also low in some nonresponders. By week 6 at 0.1 to 3.0 mg/kg, blood CD4+ and CD8+ T cells had expanded clonally.

Clones were sequenced by immunoSEQ multiplex PCR, and TCRdb holds only the in-frame ones, with some missing. Among under 95,000 clones listed, around 90% were seen once. Looked up from germline, CDR1 is SEHNR and CDR2 is FQNEAQ (reference sequence). CDR3 size: 12 residues. V lost 1 base to trimming and J lost 1 base, with 2 bases between them. This clone was counted a few times. Its antigen is as yet unknown. The identical CDR3 is also encoded by other nucleotide sequences in the sample. The chain combines TRBV7-9 with TRBJ2-7, with D unclear. The clonotype originates from an adult with an advanced solid tumor such as melanoma, head and neck, liver or kidney cancer. The sequencing here drew on CD4+ or CD8+ T cells sorted from blood, taken in a trial of the OX40 agonist ivuxolimab. The chain's CDR3 is CASSLVSYEQYF. The DNA of the CDR3 is TGTGCCAGCAGCTTAGTTTCCTACGAGCAGTACTTC.